This entry lists 29 T cell receptor beta chains sequenced from one sample in a study of CD8+CD57+ T cells in acquired aplastic anemia. All sequencing subjects had displayed CD8+CD57+ cell expansion on flow cytometry. Profiling of TCR beta VDJ combinations and CDR3 sequences used genomic DNA as template. TCRdb re-called the reads with MiXCR, one entry per CDR3 protein. The data hold about 150,000 distinct CDR3 sequences, with 40% to 55% observed a single time. Sequenced material: sorted CD4+, CD8+, or CD8+CD57+ T cells (not recorded which) from PBMCs. The source is a human donor with aplastic anemia.

The table lists this clonotype with many counts. The gene calls are TRBV7-6 and TRBJ2-7; D is uncertain. Trimming left V 5 bases short and J 2 bases short, with 10 bases between. This CDR3 is 13 amino acids long. The germline CDR1 and CDR2 sequences are SGHVS and FNYEAQ. CDR3 bases: TGTGCCAGCAGCCGCCATACGGCCTACGAGCAGTACTTC. This translates into CASSRHTAYEQYF. The entire variable domain, with the rest obtained from reference TRBV7-6 and TRBJ2-7, is as follows: GAGVSQSPRYKVTKRGQDVALRCDPISGHVSLYWYRQALGQGPEFLTYFNYEAQQDKSGLPNDRFSAERPEGSISTLTIQRTEQRDSAMYRCASSRHTAYEQYFGPGTRLTVT.

This clonotype appeared once. V gene TRBV2 combines with J gene TRBJ2-7; 11 bases line up with TRBD1. This CDR3 has 13 amino acids. Germline trimming cut 6 bases from V and 6 bases from J; bases unmatched to any gene: 4. Per the germline V gene, CDR1 is SNHLY and CDR2 is FYNNEI. The CDR3: CASRGTGGGEQYF. In DNA, the CDR3 is TGTGCCAGCAGGGGGACAGGGGGTGGCGAGCAGTACTTC.

The chain combines TRBV6-5 with TRBJ2-3; 8 bases match TRBD2. Trimming at V came to 6 bases and at J to 8 bases, leaving 13 bases not matched to a gene. This CDR3 spans 15 amino acids. Germline V gives CDR1 MNHEY, CDR2 SVGAGI. The CDR3 loop is CASSLIGGASGTQYF. The CDR3 DNA is TGTGCCAGCAGCTTAATCGGGGGGGCCAGCGGTACGCAGTATTTT.

There are many counts of this clonotype. The chain uses TRBV20-1 and TRBJ2-7; 9 bases match TRBD1. Per germline, CDR1 DFQATT and CDR2 SNEGSKA (reference sequence). The CDR3 has 14 residues. J lost 4 bases, V lost 6 bases, and 10 bases had no gene match. This chain's CDR3 is CSARDGTGRYEQYF. As DNA, the CDR3 is TGCAGTGCCCGGGACGGGACAGGGAGGTACGAGCAGTACTTC.

This clonotype was observed a single time. The genes are TRBV29-1 and TRBJ2-1; TRBD2 aligns across 12 bases. V shed 1 base, J shed 16 bases, and the junction held 8 bases outside the gene matches. The CDR3 has 13 amino acids. Germline loops: CDR1 SQVTM, CDR2 ANQGSEA. CDR3 bases: TGCAGCGTTGAAGGGCCTAGCGGGGGGGCCTCTTTCTTC. It encodes CSVEGPSGGASFF.

This chain uses TRBV7-9 with TRBJ2-5, with D perhaps matching TRBD2 (5 bases). Trimming removed 7 bases from V and 4 bases from J, with 13 bases in between. Germline V lookup: CDR1 SEHNR, CDR2 FQNEAQ (reference sequence). CDR3 length: 13 amino acids. CDR3 in DNA: TGTGCCAGCATGTCTCCTAGCCGAGAGACCCAGTACTTC. It codes for CASMSPSRETQYF.

DNA for the CDR3: TGTGCCACCAGTGACTCGACAGGGAGCTACACCTTC. It is translated as CATSDSTGSYTF. The chain is built from TRBV24-1 and TRBJ1-2, with 7 bases fitting TRBD1. The CDR3 has 12 residues. Germline CDR1 KGHDR, CDR2 SFDVKD. Trimming at V came to 4 bases and at J to 9 bases, leaving 4 bases not matched to a gene.

This clonotype was observed at least ten times. A much larger clone differs by one base, so this may be a read error. The chain links TRBV15 to TRBJ2-7; 7 nucleotides line up with TRBD1. CDR1 is LNHNV, CDR2 YYDKDF, per germline (reference sequence). The CDR3 loop spans 15 amino acids. The CDR3 DNA reads TGTGCCACCAGCAGAGGGACAGGCGTTACCTACGGGCAGTACTTC. It codes for CATSRGTGVTYGQYF.

This clonotype occurred many times. J is TRBJ1-5 and V is TRBV3-1; D remains unclear. V lost 1 base and J 6 bases, leaving 4 bases between the germline ends. The germline V gene has CDR1 LGHDT and CDR2 YNNKEL (reference sequence). The CDR3 consists of 12 residues. CDR3: CASSQGSQPQHF. In nucleotides, the CDR3 is TGTGCCAGCAGCCAAGGGAGTCAGCCCCAGCATTTT.

J is TRBJ2-5 and V is TRBV25-1; 10 positions match TRBD1. J gave up 4 bases and V 4 bases, and 0 bases lay outside the gene matches. CDR3 length equals 13 residues. CDR1 is MGHDK and CDR2 is SYGVNS in the germline V gene. The CDR3, as DNA: TGTGCCAGCAGTGGGACAGGGGGAGAGACCCAGTACTTC. Encoded protein: CASSGTGGETQYF.

This clonotype was picked up a small number of times. This rearrangement joins TRBV27 to TRBJ2-4; no reliable D call. CDR1 is MNHEY and CDR2 is SMNVEV in the germline V gene (reference sequence). V lost 2 bases and J 7 bases, leaving 9 bases between the germline ends. CDR3 length: 13 residues. CDR3 DNA: TGTGCCAGCAGTTTAACAGTTGAGAACATTCAGTACTTC. This translates into CASSLTVENIQYF.

Worth noting for this clonotype: This could be a read error, since a much larger clone is one nucleotide away. The CDR3 does not end in the conserved phenylalanine or tryptophan, so this is likely a read error. This chain uses TRBV12-3 or TRBV12-4 with TRBJ2-1, with 9 bases lining up with TRBD1. Trimming cost V 5 bases and J 8 bases; bases outside gene matches: 4. The CDR3 length is 13 residues. CDR3 region: CASSRTGVDEQFL. The CDR3 DNA reads TGTGCCAGCAGTCGGACAGGGGTGGATGAGCAGTTCTTA.

CDR3 sequence: CATKQGEDTEAFF. CDR3 sequence (DNA): TGCGCCACCAAGCAGGGAGAGGACACTGAAGCTTTCTTT. The chain couples TRBV5-1 to TRBJ1-1; D possibly corresponds to TRBD1 (5 bases). The CDR3 covers 13 residues. The ends were cut back, 9 bases at V and 3 bases at J, with 15 bases in the middle. Germline V gene sequence: CDR1 SGHRS, CDR2 YFSETQ.

This clonotype was seen only once. The V call is TRBV9, the J call TRBJ1-6; 7 bases align to TRBD1. Germline V gene sequence: CDR1 SGDLS, CDR2 YYNGEE. There are 16 residues in the CDR3. Trimming cost V 3 bases and J 6 bases; bases outside gene matches: 9. The CDR3 here is CASSEGGAGGNSPLHF. In nucleotides, the CDR3 is TGTGCCAGCAGCGAGGGCGGGGCAGGGGGTAATTCACCCCTCCACTTT.

This clonotype was found many times. The V and J genes are TRBV19 and TRBJ1-1, with 7 positions matching TRBD1. This CDR3 is built from 15 residues. Germline V CDR1 and CDR2: LNHDA, SQIVND (reference sequence). With V trimmed by 5 bases and J by 0 bases, 6 bases remained unmatched. The CDR3 nucleotides read TGTGCCAGTAGTGCAAAGGGGGCGATGAACACTGAAGCTTTCTTT. Translating gives CASSAKGAMNTEAFF.

J is TRBJ1-1 and V is TRBV19; D not certain. This CDR3 spans 12 amino acids. V lost 3 bases and J 5 bases, leaving 7 bases between the germline ends. From germline, CDR1 is LNHDA and CDR2 SQIVND (reference sequence). CDR3 in amino acids: CASSIERTEAFF. CDR3 sequence (DNA): TGTGCCAGTAGTATCGAACGTACTGAAGCTTTCTTT.

The chain uses TRBV7-2 and TRBJ2-3, with 7 bases that match TRBD2. The CDR3 is 16 amino acids. Trimming removed 0 bases from V and 2 bases from J; junction bases left unmatched: 5. Germline V lookup: CDR1 SGHTA, CDR2 FQGNSA. The CDR3 protein is CASSLAPAGYTDTQYF. CDR3 nucleotides: TGTGCCAGCAGCTTAGCGCCAGCGGGGTACACAGATACGCAGTATTTT.

The V gene is TRBV15, the J gene TRBJ2-1, with 12 bases that match TRBD1. There are 20 residues in the CDR3. The V and J ends lost 0 bases and 3 bases, in that order; junction bases with no gene match: 12. The germline V gene encodes CDR1 LNHNV and CDR2 YYDKDF (reference sequence). The CDR3 nucleotides are TGTGCCACCAGCAGAGAGGCTCCGGGACAGGGGGCGAACTTCTACAATGAGCAGTTCTTC. This sequence encodes CATSREAPGQGANFYNEQFF.

This chain joins TRBV19 and TRBJ1-5, with D tentatively TRBD1 (5 bases). CDR1 and CDR2 (germline): LNHDA, SQIVND (reference sequence). The length of the CDR3 is 14 residues. V shed 11 bases and J shed 11 bases, with 25 bases lying between them. The chain's CDR3 is CASRGASGTETQHF. The CDR3 coding sequence is TGTGCCTCTCGCGGGGCTAGCGGGACGGAGACCCAGCATTTT.

This rearrangement joins TRBV29-1 to TRBJ2-1; D is uncertain. From germline, CDR1 is SQVTM and CDR2 ANQGSEA. CDR3 length equals 12 residues. V was trimmed by 7 bases and J by 4 bases, leaving 11 bases between them. CDR3 region: CSAGRQYNEQFF. The CDR3 nucleotides are TGCAGCGCCGGCAGGCAGTACAATGAGCAGTTCTTC.

The V call is TRBV19, the J call TRBJ1-1, with D maybe TRBD1 (5 bases). CDR1 is LNHDA, CDR2 SQIVND, per germline (reference sequence). The CDR3 runs to 14 residues. V was shortened by 3 bases and J by 3 bases, with 11 bases between the two germline ends. Here the CDR3 reads CASSIVGTDTEAFF. Written as DNA, the CDR3 is TGTGCCAGTAGTATCGTCGGGACGGACACTGAAGCTTTCTTT. Complete variable domain (other parts from reference TRBV19 and TRBJ1-1): DGGITQSPKYLFRKEGQNVTLSCEQNLNHDAMYWYRQDPGQGLRLIYYSQIVNDFQKGDIAEGYSVSREKKESFPLTVTSAQKNPTAFYLCASSIVGTDTEAFFGQGTRLTVV.

This clonotype was detected ten times or more. The chain employs TRBV14 and TRBJ2-5; TRBD1 matches 12 bases. With 4 bases clipped from V and 10 bases from J, the junction kept 7 bases outside the gene matches. The length of the CDR3 is 14 residues. The germline V gene has CDR1 SGHDN and CDR2 FVKESK. The CDR3 spells CASSPGTGGRDQYF. In nucleotides, the CDR3 is TGTGCCAGCAGCCCCGGGACAGGGGGCAGGGACCAGTACTTC.

The chain uses TRBV7-9 and TRBJ1-2; perhaps TRBD1 as D (5 bases). The CDR3 is 14 amino acids. Germline-derived CDR1 and CDR2 are SEHNR and FQNEAQ (reference sequence). The V end lost 3 bases, the J end lost 5 bases, and 13 bases lay between the germline ends. CDR3 in DNA: TGTGCCAGCAGCTTCGAGACAGACAAATATGGCTACACCTTC. The encoded protein is CASSFETDKYGYTF.

The rearrangement uses TRBV19 and TRBJ1-3; 8 bases are a match to TRBD1. Germline V gene data show CDR1 as LNHDA and CDR2 as SQIVND (reference sequence). This CDR3 contains 14 residues. With V trimmed by 4 bases and J by 4 bases, 3 bases remained unmatched. The CDR3 is CASSTGQGGNTIYF. The DNA for the CDR3 is TGTGCCAGTAGTACCGGACAGGGAGGAAACACCATATATTTT. The entire variable domain, with the rest obtained from reference TRBV19 and TRBJ1-3, is as follows: DGGITQSPKYLFRKEGQNVTLSCEQNLNHDAMYWYRQDPGQGLRLIYYSQIVNDFQKGDIAEGYSVSREKKESFPLTVTSAQKNPTAFYLCASSTGQGGNTIYFGEGSWLTVV.

V is TRBV7-9 and J is TRBJ1-2; D is ambiguous. The V gene's germline CDR1 is SEHNR and CDR2 FQNEAQ (reference sequence). This CDR3 has 14 amino acids. Between the trimmed V and J ends, which lost 1 base and 1 base, there was a span of 7 bases. The CDR3 DNA sequence: TGTGCCAGCAGCTTAGGGGTGGGTAACTATGGCTACACCTTC. Translating it yields CASSLGVGNYGYTF.

This clonotype was picked up many times. This chain connects TRBV9 to TRBJ2-2, with 10 bases aligning to TRBD2. This CDR3 is 17 amino acids long. V dropped 0 bases and J dropped 4; count of bases not matched to a gene: 6. Germline V lookup: CDR1 SGDLS, CDR2 YYNGEE. The CDR3 region is CASSVGSGGAGTGELFF. CDR3 in DNA: TGTGCCAGCAGCGTAGGAAGCGGGGGGGCGGGCACCGGGGAGCTGTTTTTT.

This clonotype has ten or more counts. The gene calls are TRBV6-4 and TRBJ1-6; D not certain. CDR1 and CDR2 (germline): MRHNA, SNTAGT. The V gene lost 6 bases and the J gene lost 4 bases, with 7 bases spanning the gap. The CDR3 consists of 13 residues. The CDR3 nucleotides read TGTGCCAGCAGACGGGATTATAATTCACCCCTCCACTTT. As protein: CASRRDYNSPLHF.

The V call is TRBV15, the J call TRBJ1-5; D is perhaps TRBD1 (6 bases). CDR1 and CDR2 from the germline V gene are LNHNV and YYDKDF (reference sequence). Trimming pared 1 base from V and 0 bases from J, leaving 13 bases between. The CDR3 loop spans 17 amino acids. CDR3 sequence: CATSRVSGDYSNQPQHF. CDR3 sequence (DNA): TGTGCCACCAGCAGAGTATCAGGGGACTATAGCAATCAGCCCCAGCATTTT.

V usage is TRBV4-1 and J usage is TRBJ2-4; D call uncertain. This CDR3 has 16 residues. V was shortened by 0 bases and J by 1 base, with 10 bases between the two germline ends. The germline V gene encodes CDR1 MGHRA and CDR2 YSYEKL. CDR3 amino acids: CASSQDLALAKNIQYF. The CDR3 DNA is TGCGCCAGCAGCCAAGATCTCGCCCTGGCCAAAAACATTCAGTACTTC.